Listed here are 4 T cell receptor beta chains from one sample, sequenced in a study of T cells in Graves' hyperthyroidism and ophthalmopathy. Amplification yielded TCR beta CDR3 regions, with RNA transcripts as the source. With the HTBI primer set, the TCR CDR3 went through a first round of RT-PCR. One entry per CDR3 protein results from TCRdb running MiXCR on the multiplex PCR reads. Here the sample spans some 440,000 distinct CDR3 sequences, approximately 15% being singletons. Sequenced input: blood. The source of these receptors is a woman aged 18-29 years with Graves' hyperthyroidism.

This clonotype was detected ten times or more. The chain links TRBV11-2 to TRBJ1-5; tentative D call: TRBD1 (6 bases). The CDR3 contains 16 residues. Germline assignment: CDR1 SGHAT and CDR2 FQNNGV. Trimming stripped 1 base from V and 0 bases from J, with 10 bases between. DNA for the CDR3: TGTGCCAGCAGCTTAGGGACAGAGTATAGCAATCAGCCCCAGCATTTT. It yields the protein CASSLGTEYSNQPQHF.

Only a few counts were recorded for this clonotype. CDR3 loop: CASSSERGTDTQYF. The DNA of the CDR3 is TGTGCCAGCAGCTCTGAGCGGGGCACAGATACGCAGTATTTT. The chain recombines TRBV7-9 with TRBJ2-3, with D perhaps matching TRBD2 (6 bases). Germline CDR1 SEHNR, CDR2 FQNEAQ (reference sequence). CDR3 length: 14 residues. V lost 4 bases and J 1 base, leaving 9 bases between the germline ends.

There are many counts of this clonotype. The chain employs TRBV3-1 and TRBJ2-3; perhaps TRBD2 as D (6 bases). This CDR3 region has 16 residues. Germline V gene data show CDR1 as LGHDT and CDR2 as YNNKEL (reference sequence). Trimming took off 2 bases at V and 4 bases at J, with 16 bases between the two ends. CDR3 nucleotides: TGTGCCAGCAGCCAACTGACCCCCGGGACTCCAGATACGCAGTATTTT. Protein sequence: CASSQLTPGTPDTQYF.

This clonotype was counted at least ten times. The V gene is TRBV2, the J gene TRBJ1-2, with no clear D. The CDR3 spans 14 residues. The V gene's germline CDR1 is SNHLY and CDR2 FYNNEI. V lost 6 bases, J lost 8 bases, and 19 bases lay in between. The CDR3 here is CASRLKVTPRGYTF. CDR3 nucleotide sequence: TGTGCCAGCAGACTAAAAGTAACCCCTAGAGGCTACACCTTC.